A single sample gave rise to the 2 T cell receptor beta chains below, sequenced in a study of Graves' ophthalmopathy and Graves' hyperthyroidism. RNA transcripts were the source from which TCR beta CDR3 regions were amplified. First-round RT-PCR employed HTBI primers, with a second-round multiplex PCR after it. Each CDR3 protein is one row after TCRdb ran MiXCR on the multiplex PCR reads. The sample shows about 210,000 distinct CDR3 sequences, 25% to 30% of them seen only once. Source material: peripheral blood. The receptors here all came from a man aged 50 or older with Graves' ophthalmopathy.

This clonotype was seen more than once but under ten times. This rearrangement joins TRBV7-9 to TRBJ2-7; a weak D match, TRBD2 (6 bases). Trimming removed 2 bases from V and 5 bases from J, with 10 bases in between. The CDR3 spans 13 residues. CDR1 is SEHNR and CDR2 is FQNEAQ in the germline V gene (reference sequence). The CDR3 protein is CASSLLGGNEQYF. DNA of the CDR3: TGTGCCAGCAGCTTATTGGGGGGAAACGAGCAGTACTTC.

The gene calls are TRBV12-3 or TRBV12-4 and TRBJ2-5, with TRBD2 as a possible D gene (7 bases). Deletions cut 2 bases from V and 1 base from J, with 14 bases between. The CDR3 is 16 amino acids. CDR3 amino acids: CASSLMRGPAQETQYF. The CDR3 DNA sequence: TGTGCCAGCAGTTTAATGCGGGGGCCGGCCCAAGAGACCCAGTACTTC.